This TCR beta chain was found in a study of immune evolution from preneoplasia to lung adenocarcinoma. Findings and caveats of the study: Normal lung had highest clonality; later lesions appeared denser, more diverse.

After pathologic assessment, macro-dissection selected premalignant or tumor cells for extraction. Measured with immunoSEQ multiplex PCR; TCRdb has only the in-frame clones, and not every one. The data hold 9,500 to 10,000 clones, with over 60% observed a single time. A word on this clone: Its specificity is not known.

From germline, CDR1 is MNHNY and CDR2 SVGAGI (reference sequence). V was pared by 6 bases and J by 7 bases, with 11 bases of the junction left unmatched. This CDR3 is built from 14 residues. Sequencing input: FFPE minimally invasive lung adenocarcinoma tissue. This sequence joins TRBV6-6 and TRBJ1-2; 7 bases align to TRBD1. This receptor was obtained from a person between 65 and 79 years old with lung adenocarcinoma. Some clones in this sample may be carry-over from other donors' samples. The CDR3: CASRKGAGGSGYTF. CDR3 DNA sequence: TGTGCCAGCAGGAAGGGCGCAGGGGGTTCTGGCTACACCTTC.